The 12 T cell receptor beta chains reported below all come from one sample, sequenced in a study of blood T cell repertoires in COVID-19. The assay was immunoSEQ multiplex PCR, and TCRdb's table has in-frame clones only and misses some. The sample records approximately 500,000 clones, roughly nine tenths being singletons. The sample consisted of peripheral blood. The origin of the receptors is a woman in her forties or fifties with COVID-19, enrolled during active disease.

The CDR3 sequence is CASSTPGERTEAFF. CDR3 DNA sequence: TGTGCCAGTAGTACTCCAGGGGAGCGCACTGAAGCTTTCTTT. The V gene is TRBV19, the J gene TRBJ1-1; D may be TRBD1 (6 bases). Trimming cost V 4 bases and J 4 bases, with 13 bases left between them. There are 14 residues in the CDR3. Germline values: CDR1 LNHDA, CDR2 SQIVND (reference sequence).

This sequence joins TRBV6-5 and TRBJ2-2, with a weak D call TRBD2 (5 bases). The V gene lost 8 bases and the J gene lost 3 bases, with 13 bases spanning the gap. Germline V gene sequence: CDR1 MNHEY, CDR2 SVGAGI. The CDR3 totals 14 residues. The CDR3 is CASGNTGYTGELFF. DNA for the CDR3: TGTGCCAGCGGAAACACGGGGTACACCGGGGAGCTGTTTTTT.

This rearrangement joins TRBV11-2 to TRBJ2-1; 9 positions match TRBD2. The CDR3 covers 15 residues. Germline CDR1 reads SGHAT; CDR2 reads FQNNGV. With V trimmed by 3 bases and J by 3 bases, 3 bases remained unmatched. CDR3: CASSFFSGGYNEQFF. CDR3 nucleotides: TGTGCCAGCAGCTTTTTTAGCGGGGGCTACAATGAGCAGTTCTTC.

This clone has just one count. The chain couples TRBV30 to TRBJ1-4; D gene uncertain. Germline V gene data show CDR1 as GTSNPN and CDR2 as SVGIG (reference sequence). The CDR3 length is 13 residues. Trimming took off 4 bases at V and 2 bases at J, with 8 bases between the two ends. The CDR3: CAWTGQTNEKLFF. As DNA, the CDR3 is TGTGCCTGGACTGGGCAGACTAATGAAAAACTGTTTTTT. Complete variable domain (other parts from reference TRBV30 and TRBJ1-4): SQTIHQWPATLVQPVGSPLSLECTVEGTSNPNLYWYRQAAGRGLQLLFYSVGIGQISSEVPQNLSASRPQDRQFILSSKKLLLSDSGFYLCAWTGQTNEKLFFGSGTQLSVL.

The chain recombines TRBV24-1 with TRBJ2-3; a weak D match, TRBD1 (5 bases). V was cut by 4 bases and J by 5 bases, with 24 bases left in between. The CDR3 runs to 18 residues. Germline CDR1 reads KGHDR; CDR2 reads SFDVKD. CDR3 DNA: TGTGCCACCAGTGACCAACGAACCAGGGCTGAACTCTTAGATACGCAGTATTTT. Amino acids: CATSDQRTRAELLDTQYF.

The chain couples TRBV12-3 or TRBV12-4 to TRBJ1-1; D uncertain. Trimming removed 6 bases at V and 0 bases at J, with 8 bases between. The CDR3 is made up of 13 amino acids. This chain's CDR3 is CASSGGMNTEAFF. CDR3 nucleotide sequence: TGTGCCAGCAGCGGAGGGATGAACACTGAAGCTTTCTTT.

Note on this clone: A read error may account for a junction end that differs from germline. The rearrangement joins TRBV20-1 to TRBJ1-2; perhaps TRBD1 as D (5 bases). CDR3 length: 11 residues. Germline assignment: CDR1 DFQATT and CDR2 SNEGSKA (reference sequence). The CDR3 spells CSATEGFDCSF. DNA for the CDR3: TGCAGTGCAACGGAGGGGTTTGATTGCTCCTTC.

This clone showed up many times. V gene TRBV7-6 combines with J gene TRBJ2-7; 9 bases are shared with TRBD1. The CDR3 consists of 15 residues. The germline V gene has CDR1 SGHVS and CDR2 FNYEAQ. V dropped 5 bases and J dropped 3; count of bases not matched to a gene: 8. CDR3 sequence (DNA): TGTGCCAGCAGCCAAACCGACAGGGGGATCTACGAGCAGTACTTC. It is translated as CASSQTDRGIYEQYF.

V and J are TRBV14 and TRBJ2-7, with D perhaps TRBD2 (6 bases). Trimming took 4 bases from V and 3 from J, leaving 10 bases between them. This CDR3 has 13 amino acids. Germline loops: CDR1 SGHDN, CDR2 FVKESK. The CDR3 DNA sequence: TGTGCCAGCAGCCGGCCGACTAGCTACGAGCAGTACTTC. Its translation is CASSRPTSYEQYF. The full variable domain, rest sourced from reference TRBV14 and TRBJ2-7, is EAGVTQFPSHSVIEKGQTVTLRCDPISGHDNLYWYRRVMGKEIKFLLHFVKESKQDESGMPNNRFLAERTGGTYSTLKVQPAELEDSGVYFCASSRPTSYEQYFGPGTRLTVT.

This clone has a single count. V and J are TRBV30 and TRBJ2-1, with 8 bases fitting TRBD2. The CDR3 spans 13 residues. The trim removed 5 bases at V and 7 bases at J, leaving 7 bases unmatched. Germline V gene sequence: CDR1 GTSNPN, CDR2 SVGIG (reference sequence). The CDR3, as DNA: TGTGCCTGGTCCCGGCAGCGGGGGAATGAGCAGTTCTTC. Amino acids: CAWSRQRGNEQFF.

V is TRBV3-1 (or the pseudogene TRBV3-2) and J is TRBJ2-7; 10 bases fit TRBD2. CDR1 and CDR2 (germline): LGHDT, YNNKEL (reference sequence). This CDR3 is built from 15 residues. The V and J ends lost 4 bases and 2 bases, in that order; junction bases with no gene match: 5. The CDR3 bases are TGTGCCAGCAGCCCCGTAGCGGGGGGCGCCTACGAGCAGTACTTC. It translates to CASSPVAGGAYEQYF.

The V and J genes are TRBV27 and TRBJ1-6; D unclear. V was pared by 4 bases and J by 9 bases, with 16 bases between. The CDR3 contains 15 residues. Germline values: CDR1 MNHEY, CDR2 SMNVEV (reference sequence). The CDR3 nucleotides read TGTGCCAGCAGTTATCTGGGAGGGTTGAGTTCACCCCTCCACTTT. Translation: CASSYLGGLSSPLHF.